Below are 30 T cell receptor beta chains sequenced from a single sample in a study of Ad26.COV2.S vaccination and SARS-CoV-2 variants. Treatment of the sample: roughly 20 received Ad26.COV2.S at low or high dose, single or two shots; about five received placebo; per-sample allocation not given. It was on day 63 after the first vaccine or placebo injection that samples were taken. Produced via immunoSEQ multiplex PCR; TCRdb's table is partial and in-frame only. The sample contains around 450,000 clones, roughly 90% of which appear only once. Sequencing was performed on peripheral blood, taken in a trial of Ad26.COV2.S vaccine versus placebo. Receptor source: a person between 18 and 65 years old who received the Ad26.COV2.S COVID-19 vaccine or a placebo.

This chain uses TRBV7-2 with TRBJ1-5; D gene ambiguous. Germline assignment: CDR1 SGHTA and CDR2 FQGNSA. The V end lost 1 base, the J end lost 10 bases, and 8 bases lay between the germline ends. The CDR3 is 12 residues long. The DNA of the CDR3 is TGTGCCAGCAGCTTAGAGGGTTTACCCCAGCATTTT. Amino acids: CASSLEGLPQHF. Together with reference TRBV7-2 and TRBJ1-5, the CDR3 gives the full variable domain: GAGVSQSPSNKVTEKGKDVELRCDPISGHTALYWYRQSLGQGLEFLIYFQGNSAPDKSGLPSDRFSAERTGGSVSTLTIQRTQQEDSAVYLCASSLEGLPQHFGDGTRLSIL.

This clone has just one count. The chain carries TRBV7-6 and TRBJ2-1, with 9 bases that match TRBD2. Unmatched junction bases numbered 5, after V lost 3 bases and J lost 2 bases. The CDR3 has 16 amino acids. Germline V gene sequence: CDR1 SGHVS, CDR2 FNYEAQ. CDR3 region: CASSFRGGGAYNEQFF. CDR3 nucleotide sequence: TGTGCCAGCAGCTTTCGCGGGGGGGGCGCCTACAATGAGCAGTTCTTC.

The chain recombines TRBV11-2 with TRBJ2-3; weak D call: TRBD2 (7 bases). The CDR3 consists of 16 residues. Germline V gene data show CDR1 as SGHAT and CDR2 as FQNNGV. Trimming pared 7 bases from V and 4 bases from J, leaving 21 bases between. The CDR3 spells CASTPIGRGRADTQYF. The CDR3 bases are TGTGCCAGCACCCCGATCGGGCGGGGGCGGGCAGATACGCAGTATTTT. The variable domain in full, with the rest retrieved from reference TRBV11-2 and TRBJ2-3, is EAGVAQSPRYKIIEKRQSVAFWCNPISGHATLYWYQQILGQGPKLLIQFQNNGVVDDSQLPKDRFSAERLKGVDSTLKIQPAKLEDSAVYLCASTPIGRGRADTQYFGPGTRLTVL.

The chain joins TRBV25-1 to TRBJ1-1; a weak D match, TRBD1 (5 bases). Germline V gene lookup returns CDR1 MGHDK and CDR2 SYGVNS. Trimming left V 2 bases short and J 3 bases short, with 7 bases between. The CDR3 extends over 13 amino acids. CDR3 amino acids: CASSEQGDTEAFF. Here the CDR3 DNA reads TGTGCCAGCAGTGAACAGGGTGACACTGAAGCTTTCTTT.

The rearrangement links TRBV7-9 to TRBJ2-1; D is undetermined. With 5 bases removed from V and 7 bases from J, the gap between germline ends came to 12 bases. The CDR3 is made up of 13 amino acids. Germline lookup yields CDR1 SEHNR and CDR2 FQNEAQ (reference sequence). The DNA for the CDR3 is TGTGCCAGCAGCCCCCCGGACCGGAATGAGCAGTTCTTC. Protein sequence: CASSPPDRNEQFF.

V and J are TRBV6-6 and TRBJ1-4, with a weak D call TRBD1 (6 bases). Germline values: CDR1 MNHNY, CDR2 SVGAGI (reference sequence). This CDR3 has 15 residues. The V and J ends lost 2 bases and 3 bases respectively, with 10 bases between them. The CDR3 sequence: CASSYGGAANEKLFF. The CDR3 coding sequence is TGTGCCAGCAGTTACGGGGGGGCTGCTAATGAAAAACTGTTTTTT.

The CDR3 DNA follows: TGTGCCAGCAGTTATGACAGGGCAGGGACCCAGTACTTC. Its translation is CASSYDRAGTQYF. V is TRBV6-5 and J is TRBJ2-5, with TRBD1 identical over 7 bases. The CDR3 length is 13 residues. The V gene end was trimmed by 3 bases and the J gene end by 7 bases; junction bases not matched to a gene: 5. Per the germline V gene, CDR1 is MNHEY and CDR2 is SVGAGI.

The chain employs TRBV6-5 and TRBJ1-1; 8 bases are a match to TRBD1. This CDR3 has 13 residues. CDR1 and CDR2 (germline): MNHEY, SVGAGI. The ends lost 11 bases at V and 5 bases at J; junction bases unmatched: 10. The CDR3 nucleotides are TGTGCCGGAATGGCGGACAGGGATACTGAAGCTTTCTTT. Translation gives CAGMADRDTEAFF.

This chain joins TRBV6-5 and TRBJ2-3; the match to TRBD1 covers 8 bases. Trimming cost V 6 bases and J 3 bases; bases outside gene matches: 5. The CDR3 is 14 amino acids. CDR1 and CDR2 from the germline V gene are MNHEY and SVGAGI. Written as DNA, the CDR3 is TGTGCCAGCAGCCCGCAGGGGGCAACAGATACGCAGTATTTT. It translates to CASSPQGATDTQYF.

CDR3 protein: CASSLALGQNQPQHF. Here the CDR3 DNA reads TGTGCCAGCAGCTTGGCTCTTGGACAGAATCAGCCCCAGCATTTT. V is TRBV7-9 and J is TRBJ1-5, with D tentatively TRBD1 (6 bases). The ends were cut back, 3 bases at V and 4 bases at J, with 13 bases in the middle. The CDR3 has 15 residues. In germline, CDR1 is SEHNR, CDR2 FQNEAQ (reference sequence). The variable domain in full, with the rest retrieved from reference TRBV7-9 and TRBJ1-5, is DTGVSQNPRHKITKRGQNVTFRCDPISEHNRLYWYRQTLGQGPEFLTYFQNEAQLEKSRLLSDRFSAERPKGSFSTLEIQRTEQGDSAMYLCASSLALGQNQPQHFGDGTRLSIL.

The V gene is TRBV7-8, the J gene TRBJ2-2; D is uncertain. This CDR3 has 13 amino acids. Germline CDR1 SGHVS, CDR2 FQNEAQ. V was trimmed by 0 bases and J by 10 bases, leaving 9 bases between them. The CDR3 sequence is CASSLAPVKELFF. For the CDR3, the DNA is TGTGCCAGCAGCTTAGCTCCGGTTAAGGAGCTGTTTTTT.

This clone showed up just a few times. This chain uses TRBV4-1 with TRBJ2-7; D unclear. Germline V gene data show CDR1 as MGHRA and CDR2 as YSYEKL. V lost 0 bases, J lost 0 bases, and 12 bases lay in between. The CDR3 has 16 amino acids. The CDR3 nucleotides are TGCGCCAGCAGCCAAGAGATGTCGACTGTCTCCTACGAGCAGTACTTC. This gives the protein CASSQEMSTVSYEQYF.

This rearrangement joins TRBV6-6 to TRBJ2-3; TRBD1 aligns across 7 bases. The CDR3 runs to 17 residues. Germline assignment: CDR1 MNHNY and CDR2 SVGAGI (reference sequence). The V and J ends lost 5 bases and 2 bases, in that order; junction bases with no gene match: 13. The CDR3: CASSQRTGTVITDTQYF. DNA of the CDR3: TGTGCCAGCAGTCAAAGGACCGGGACAGTTATCACAGATACGCAGTATTTT.

V and J are TRBV6-4 and TRBJ2-2; D unresolved. This CDR3 is 14 amino acids long. V gave up 0 bases and J gave up 6 bases, with 8 bases separating them. Germline CDR1 reads MRHNA; CDR2 reads SNTAGT. The CDR3 here is CASSDSFVSGELFF. The CDR3 DNA follows: TGTGCCAGCAGTGACTCGTTTGTCTCCGGGGAGCTGTTTTTT.

The chain links TRBV2 to TRBJ2-7; the D is unclear. CDR1 and CDR2 (germline): SNHLY, FYNNEI. CDR3 length: 13 amino acids. The V gene lost 3 bases and the J gene lost 5 bases, with 11 bases spanning the gap. This CDR3 reads CASSEASLDEQYF. The CDR3 DNA is TGTGCCAGCAGTGAGGCGTCCTTGGACGAGCAGTACTTC.

This clone was found a few times. Other nucleotide sequences from this sample produce the same CDR3. The chain has TRBV6-5 and TRBJ1-1; D is ambiguous. The V end lost 5 bases, the J end lost 0 bases, and 4 bases lay between the germline ends. From germline, CDR1 is MNHEY and CDR2 SVGAGI. This CDR3 comprises 12 residues. The CDR3: CASSRLNTEAFF. The CDR3 DNA reads as TGTGCCAGCAGTCGACTGAACACTGAAGCTTTCTTT.

The rearrangement links TRBV19 to TRBJ2-5; D is perhaps TRBD1 or TRBD2 (5 bases each). Germline loops: CDR1 LNHDA, CDR2 SQIVND (reference sequence). The CDR3 spans 14 residues. V was clipped by 2 bases and J by 1 base, with 8 bases between them. The CDR3 protein is CASSIRGSQETQYF. The CDR3 coding sequence is TGTGCCAGTAGTATACGGGGCAGCCAAGAGACCCAGTACTTC.

The chain is built from TRBV27 and TRBJ1-5; D is unclear. This CDR3 is 12 amino acids long. The V end lost 4 bases, the J end lost 8 bases, and 9 bases lay between the germline ends. Germline V CDR1 and CDR2: MNHEY, SMNVEV (reference sequence). The CDR3 loop is CASSSLGEPQHF. In nucleotides, the CDR3 is TGTGCCAGCAGTTCGCTTGGGGAGCCCCAGCATTTT.

The CDR3 sequence is CASSFQSSPLHF. CDR3 nucleotides: TGTGCCAGCAGTTTTCAGAGTTCACCCCTCCACTTT. V usage is TRBV27 and J usage is TRBJ1-6; D unclear. CDR3 length equals 12 residues. The germline V gene has CDR1 MNHEY and CDR2 SMNVEV (reference sequence). V gave up 3 bases and J gave up 9 bases, with 6 bases separating them.

V usage is TRBV15 and J usage is TRBJ2-7; 9 positions match TRBD2. CDR3 length equals 14 residues. Unmatched junction bases numbered 7, after V lost 8 bases and J lost 2 bases. Germline V gene data show CDR1 as LNHNV and CDR2 as YYDKDF (reference sequence). CDR3 protein: CATQASGRTYEQYF. CDR3 sequence (DNA): TGTGCCACCCAAGCCAGCGGGAGGACCTACGAGCAGTACTTC.

V and J are TRBV19 and TRBJ2-2; weak D call: TRBD1 (7 bases). Germline CDR1 LNHDA, CDR2 SQIVND (reference sequence). Trimming removed 3 bases from V and 5 bases from J, with 16 bases in between. The CDR3 length is 16 residues. In DNA form, the CDR3 reads TGTGCCAGTAGTATTACGGCAGGGGGGAGGACCGGGGAGCTGTTTTTT. It specifies CASSITAGGRTGELFF.

This chain joins TRBV19 and TRBJ2-3; D possibly corresponds to TRBD2 (5 bases). The CDR3 runs 16 residues. CDR1 and CDR2 (germline): LNHDA, SQIVND (reference sequence). The germline V and J ends were trimmed by 1 base and 0 bases, with 11 bases remaining between them. The CDR3 DNA reads TGTGCCAGTAGTATAGTTGGGAGAGCTAGCACAGATACGCAGTATTTT. Translation: CASSIVGRASTDTQYF.

The genes are TRBV6-5 and TRBJ2-5, with TRBD2 as a possible D gene (6 bases). V dropped 8 bases and J dropped 5 bases, with 18 bases sitting between them. The CDR3 has 14 amino acids. Germline V CDR1 and CDR2: MNHEY, SVGAGI. CDR3 sequence: CASWDPGLQETQYF. The CDR3 DNA reads TGTGCCAGCTGGGACCCAGGACTACAGGAGACCCAGTACTTC.

This chain connects TRBV29-1 to TRBJ2-3; D perhaps matches TRBD1 (6 bases). The germline CDR1 and CDR2 sequences are SQVTM and ANQGSEA. There are 13 residues in the CDR3. Trimming removed 4 bases at V and 2 bases at J, with 10 bases between. The CDR3 protein is CSVGTGSTDTQYF. The CDR3 bases are TGCAGCGTTGGAACAGGGTCCACAGATACGCAGTATTTT.

This chain links TRBV28 with TRBJ2-1; TRBD1 aligns across 9 bases. Germline CDR1 is MDHEN and CDR2 is SYDVKM. The CDR3 loop spans 16 amino acids. Trimming removed 5 bases from V and 7 bases from J; junction bases left unmatched: 12. CDR3 nucleotides: TGTGCCAGCAGTGCCCCTGTTGGACAGGGGAGGAATGAGCAGTTCTTC. Residues: CASSAPVGQGRNEQFF. The full variable domain, its missing parts supplied by reference TRBV28 and TRBJ2-1, is DVKVTQSSRYLVKRTGEKVFLECVQDMDHENMFWYRQDPGLGLRLIYFSYDVKMKEKGDIPEGYSVSREKKERFSLILESASTNQTSMYLCASSAPVGQGRNEQFFGPGTRLTVL.

The genes are TRBV30 and TRBJ1-5; TRBD1 matches 7 bases. The germline V gene has CDR1 GTSNPN and CDR2 SVGIG (reference sequence). V dropped 7 bases and J dropped 0; count of bases not matched to a gene: 6. This CDR3 spans 14 amino acids. The CDR3 DNA is TGTGCCTTTGGGACAGCTTATAGCAATCAGCCCCAGCATTTT. It translates to CAFGTAYSNQPQHF.

This chain uses TRBV5-4 with TRBJ2-7, with D perhaps matching TRBD1 (6 bases). V dropped 3 bases and J dropped 5 bases, with 15 bases sitting between them. The CDR3 covers 14 residues. Germline lookup yields CDR1 SGHNT and CDR2 YYREEE (reference sequence). The CDR3 loop reads CASSSTGNRDEQYF. In DNA, the CDR3 is TGTGCCAGCAGCTCAACAGGGAATAGGGACGAGCAGTACTTC.

The chain links TRBV7-8 to TRBJ1-4; D ambiguous. Germline lookup yields CDR1 SGHVS and CDR2 FQNEAQ. Trimming stripped 2 bases from V and 8 bases from J, with 15 bases between. CDR3 length: 15 amino acids. The CDR3 DNA sequence: TGTGCCAGCAGCTTAATCGGCGTCGTTGGAGAAAAACTGTTTTTT. Protein sequence: CASSLIGVVGEKLFF.

The chain carries TRBV28 and TRBJ1-1; D unresolved. CDR3 size: 14 residues. Germline CDR1 reads MDHEN; CDR2 reads SYDVKM. The ends were cut back, 3 bases at V and 5 bases at J, with 13 bases in the middle. The CDR3 DNA follows: TGTGCCAGCAGTTTGGAGAAGCCTAGGACTGAAGCTTTCTTT. Amino acids: CASSLEKPRTEAFF.

The chain employs TRBV9 and TRBJ1-2; 9 nucleotides match TRBD1. This CDR3 is 15 amino acids long. The germline CDR1 and CDR2 sequences are SGDLS and YYNGEE. Losses at the gene ends were 0 bases for V and 3 bases for J; bases not matched to a gene: 3. For the CDR3, the DNA is TGTGCCAGCAGCGTAGACAGGGGGCCTTACTATGGCTACACCTTC. The encoded protein is CASSVDRGPYYGYTF. Full variable domain (rest looked up from reference TRBV9 and TRBJ1-2): DSGVTQTPKHLITATGQRVTLRCSPRSGDLSVYWYQQSLDQGLQFLIQYYNGEERAKGNILERFSAQQFPDLHSELNLSSLELGDSALYFCASSVDRGPYYGYTFGSGTRLTVV.